This is a list of T cell receptor beta chains from one sample in a study of shared clonotypes between healthy human individuals. The table came from immunoSEQ multiplex PCR; TCRdb's copy has only in-frame clones and leaves some out. Altogether 2 million to 2.5 million clones are present, 80% to 95% being singletons, with the ten largest covering 0.37%. Sequenced: naive CD4+ T cells from PBMCs. The origin of the receptors is a man in his late teens or twenties in good health. Some clones in this sample may be carry-over from other donors' samples. Each CDR3 is given with its conserved first and last residue. D genes are given only for firm matches. Size tells how often a clone was seen (once, few, many) or the class of an expanded clone, and some rows leave it out.

clone size	V gene	J gene	D gene	CDR3 DNA	CDR3 protein
NA	TRBV4-3	TRBJ2-7	TRBD2	TGCGCCAGCAGCCAAGTGGGGCTAGCGGAAGGATCCTACGAGCAGTACTTC	CASSQVGLAEGSYEQYF
NA	TRBV29-1	TRBJ1-1	NA	TGCAGCGTTGAGGACCTTAGGGACGGGGGTGAAACTGAAGCTTTCTTT	CSVEDLRDGGETEAFF
once	TRBV7-2	TRBJ2-2	NA	TGTGCCAGCAGCCAAAAGAATGTCCGCGGTGGCGGGGAGCTGTTTTTT	CASSQKNVRGGGELFF
NA	TRBV5-6	TRBJ2-5	NA	TGTGCCAGCAGCTTACGGGATTTTGGGGGTGGAGAGACCCAGTACTTC	CASSLRDFGGGETQYF
NA	TRBV5-1	TRBJ2-1	TRBD1	TGCGCCAGCAGCTTGGCGGGACAGTCCAATGAGCAGTTCTTC	CASSLAGQSNEQFF
NA	TRBV7-3	TRBJ2-2	NA	TGTGCCAGCAGCTTAATCGGAACCGGGGAGCTGTTTTTT	CASSLIGTGELFF
NA	TRBV7-9	TRBJ2-7	TRBD1	TGTGCCAGCAGCCTTCGGGGACAGGCCTACGAGCAGTACTTC	CASSLRGQAYEQYF
NA	TRBV5-6	TRBJ1-1	NA	TGTGCCAGCAGCGATAGGATAAGGGGATTCACTGAAGCTTTCTTT	CASSDRIRGFTEAFF
NA	TRBV28	TRBJ2-5	NA	TGTGCCAGCAGTTCCACTCAGGGGTGGGAGACCCAGTACTTC	CASSSTQGWETQYF
NA	TRBV29-1	TRBJ1-6	NA	TGCAGCGTTGCCCGGACAGTTCAGGGACCCCTCCACTTT	CSVARTVQGPLHF
NA	TRBV18	TRBJ2-7	NA	TGTGCCAGCTCACGGAGCTCCTACGAGCAGTACTTC	CASSRSSYEQYF
NA	TRBV4-2	TRBJ2-7	NA	TGTGCCAGCAGCCAAGGCAGAGGTGGACACAACGAGCAGTACTTC	CASSQGRGGHNEQYF
NA	TRBV5-1	TRBJ1-2	TRBD1	TGCGCCAGCAGCCCGGGGACAGGGTTCTATGGCTACACCTTC	CASSPGTGFYGYTF
NA	TRBV6-1	TRBJ2-4	NA	TGTGCCAGCAGTGAATTTCCGGAGTTCAACATTCAGTACTTC	CASSEFPEFNIQYF
NA	TRBV29-1	TRBJ1-4	TRBD1	TGCAGCTCCATTGGGGACAGGGTGTTGGCAACTAATGAAAAACTGTTTTTT	CSSIGDRVLATNEKLFF
NA	TRBV6-1	TRBJ1-2	TRBD1	TGTGCCAGCAGTAGGACAGGCTATGGCTACACCTTC	CASSRTGYGYTF
once	TRBV7-2	TRBJ1-1	NA	TGTGCCAGCAGCTTAATGAACACTGAAGCTTTCTTT	CASSLMNTEAFF
NA	TRBV7-9	TRBJ2-1	TRBD2	TGTGCCAGCAGCACCGGGACTAGCTCCTACAATGAGCAGTTCTTC	CASSTGTSSYNEQFF
NA	TRBV19	TRBJ1-5	NA	TGTGCCAGTAGTATAGGGGATTCGCGGAATCAGCCCCAGCATTTT	CASSIGDSRNQPQHF
few	TRBV5-6	TRBJ1-2	NA	TGTGCCAGCATCCCACAGGGAGATGGCTACACCTTC	CASIPQGDGYTF
NA	TRBV5-6	TRBJ2-1	TRBD2	TGTGCCGGACCGGGACTAGCGGGAGGGCAATCGAGAAATGAGCAGTTCTTC	CAGPGLAGGQSRNEQFF
NA	TRBV5-1	TRBJ1-5	NA	TGCGCCAGCAGCTGTTCCGAATTTAAGGGGGATCAGCCCCAGCATTTT	CASSCSEFKGDQPQHF
NA	TRBV6-5	TRBJ1-1	NA	TGTGCCAGCAAGGCCTCCCCACCCATGAACACTGAAGCTTTCTTT	CASKASPPMNTEAFF
NA	TRBV2	TRBJ2-7	NA	TGTGCCAGCAGTGAGCAGGACTACGAGCAGTACTTC	CASSEQDYEQYF
NA	TRBV5-5	TRBJ1-1	NA	TGTGCCAGCAGTTTGGCGGTGTCCAGCCCCATGAGGACTGAAGCTTTCTTT	CASSLAVSSPMRTEAFF
NA	TRBV7-8	TRBJ1-2	TRBD1	TGTGCCAGCAGCTTAGTATACCAGGGGGCTAATGGCTACACCTTC	CASSLVYQGANGYTF
NA	TRBV7-9	TRBJ2-1	NA	TGTGCCAGCAGTCCACTTCAGGGAAGTGAGCAGTTCTTC	CASSPLQGSEQFF
few	TRBV6-5	TRBJ2-7	NA	TGTGCCAGCAGTTCTCCCCAAACCTACGAGCAGTACTTC	CASSSPQTYEQYF
NA	TRBV5-1	TRBJ1-1	TRBD1	TGCGCCAGCAGCTTGTTACCGGGACAGGGCGCTGAAGCTTTCTTT	CASSLLPGQGAEAFF
NA	TRBV11-2	TRBJ2-7	NA	TGTGCCAGCAGCTTAGAAATGACTCTTTTCTACGAGCAGTACTTC	CASSLEMTLFYEQYF
NA	TRBV19	TRBJ2-2	NA	TGTGCCAGTAGTATAGATCGGGCCACCGGGGAGCTGTTTTTT	CASSIDRATGELFF
once	TRBV19	TRBJ2-5	TRBD2	TGTGCCAGTAGTTTCATGACCGGCACGCGAGCGGGAGCGAAGGAGACCCAGTACTTC	CASSFMTGTRAGAKETQYF
NA	TRBV21-1	TRBJ2-1	NA	TGTGCCAGCAGCGCCCCAGACCCGGCGGATGAGCAGTTCTTC	CASSAPDPADEQFF
NA	TRBV5-4	TRBJ2-7	NA	TGTGCCAGCAGCTTGCCCGGGAGCGAGCAGTACTTC	CASSLPGSEQYF
NA	TRBV28	TRBJ1-1	NA	TGTGCCAGCAGTGCGGCTACAGGGCGCAACACTGAAGCTTTCTTT	CASSAATGRNTEAFF
NA	TRBV19	TRBJ1-2	TRBD1	TGTGCCAGTAGTGCCTTGGACAGGGCCTATGGCTACACCTTC	CASSALDRAYGYTF
NA	TRBV6-1	TRBJ2-4	NA	TGTGCCAGCAGACCCGGTAGGGTATCGTGGAACATTCAGTACTTC	CASRPGRVSWNIQYF
NA	TRBV28	TRBJ1-2	NA	TGTGCCAGCAGTTCAGGGGCGCGTGGCTACACCTTC	CASSSGARGYTF
NA	TRBV5-1	TRBJ2-7	NA	TGCGCCAGCAGCCGGAGAGAGCCCGCCGAGCAGTACTTC	CASSRREPAEQYF
NA	TRBV5-4	TRBJ1-4	NA	TGTGCCAGCAGCTTGAGTCTACAGGCGAATGAAAAACTGTTTTTT	CASSLSLQANEKLFF
NA	TRBV6-1	TRBJ1-5	NA	TGTGCCAGCACCTCCGGTCGGAATCAGCCCCAGCATTTT	CASTSGRNQPQHF
NA	TRBV29-1	TRBJ1-4	TRBD1	TGCAGCGCCGGGACAGGTGAAAGTTCGGGGAGGGAACTGTTTTTT	CSAGTGESSGRELFF
NA	TRBV6-5	TRBJ2-7	TRBD1	TGTGCCAGCAGTTACACGGGGACAGGGGATGGCTACGAGCAGTACTTC	CASSYTGTGDGYEQYF
NA	TRBV2	TRBJ2-7	TRBD1	TGTGCCAGCAGCATCGGACAGGGGGGTCGCTACTACGAGCAGTACTTC	CASSIGQGGRYYEQYF
NA	TRBV11-2	TRBJ1-1	NA	TGTGCCAGCAGCTTTGGGACATTGAACACTGAAGCTTTCTTT	CASSFGTLNTEAFF
few	TRBV28	TRBJ1-3	NA	TGTGCCAGCAGTTTACCAGGGGCACGGGACACCATATATTTT	CASSLPGARDTIYF
NA	TRBV11-3	TRBJ2-1	NA	TGTGCCAGCAGCATAGGAGTTGGTCTCTACAATGAGCAGTTCTTC	CASSIGVGLYNEQFF
NA	TRBV6-6	TRBJ2-3	NA	TGTGCCAGCAGTCCCAACCGGGGGTCTCCCACAGATACGCAGTATTTT	CASSPNRGSPTDTQYF
NA	TRBV11-2	TRBJ1-5	NA	TGTGCCAGCAGCAATCGGAACCGTGATCAGCCCCAGCATTTT	CASSNRNRDQPQHF
NA	TRBV10-2	TRBJ2-5	TRBD1	TGCGCCAGCAGTGAAGGGACAGGTCAAGAGACCCAGTACTTC	CASSEGTGQETQYF
few	TRBV28	TRBJ1-2	NA	TGTGCCAGCAGCTGGGGAGGGCATCAGGGCTACACCTTC	CASSWGGHQGYTF
NA	TRBV4-1	TRBJ2-1	TRBD2	TGCGCCAGCAGCCAGCCCTCCCGTGTGCGGGAGGGTGGGAACAATGAGCAGTTCTTC	CASSQPSRVREGGNNEQFF
NA	TRBV5-4	TRBJ2-2	TRBD2	TGTGCCAGCAGCGGGCTAGCGGGAGACACCGGGGAGCTGTTTTTT	CASSGLAGDTGELFF
NA	TRBV5-1	TRBJ2-7	NA	TGCGCCAGCAGCTTGGTTCAGGCCAGCTACGAGCAGTACTTC	CASSLVQASYEQYF
NA	TRBV5-1	TRBJ2-1	NA	TGCGCCAGCAGCTTCACGAGGCAGGGGGAGCAGTTCTTC	CASSFTRQGEQFF
NA	TRBV19	TRBJ2-7	TRBD2	TGTGCCAGTAGTATTCAGTTCGGTCTAGCGGGAGGAAGCCATGAGCAGTACTTC	CASSIQFGLAGGSHEQYF
NA	TRBV5-1	TRBJ2-7	TRBD2	TGCGCCAGCAGTTTTGGCGGGAGGAGCTACGAGCAGTACTTC	CASSFGGRSYEQYF
once	TRBV2	TRBJ2-5	TRBD2	TGTGCCAGCAGTTCGACTAGCGGGAGAGAAGAGACCCAGTACTTC	CASSSTSGREETQYF
NA	TRBV7-2	TRBJ2-4	NA	TGTGCCAGCAGCTTAGAAAAGCAGGGCTGGATTCAGTACTTC	CASSLEKQGWIQYF